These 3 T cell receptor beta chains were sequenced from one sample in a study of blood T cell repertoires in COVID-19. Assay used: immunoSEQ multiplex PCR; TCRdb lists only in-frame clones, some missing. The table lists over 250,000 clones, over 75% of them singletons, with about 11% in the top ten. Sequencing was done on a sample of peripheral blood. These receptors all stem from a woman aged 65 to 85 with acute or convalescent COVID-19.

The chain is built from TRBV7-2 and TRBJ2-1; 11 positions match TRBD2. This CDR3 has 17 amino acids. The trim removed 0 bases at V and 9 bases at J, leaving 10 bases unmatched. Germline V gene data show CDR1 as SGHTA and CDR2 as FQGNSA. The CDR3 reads CASSLAVAGGLSIEQFF. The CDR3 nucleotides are TGTGCCAGCAGCTTAGCGGTAGCGGGGGGGCTTTCGATTGAGCAGTTCTTC.

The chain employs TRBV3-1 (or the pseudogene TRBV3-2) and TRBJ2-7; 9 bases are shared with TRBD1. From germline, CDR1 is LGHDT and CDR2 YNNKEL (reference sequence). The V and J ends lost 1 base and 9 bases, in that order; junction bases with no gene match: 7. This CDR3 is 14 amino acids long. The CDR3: CASSQARGQGWQYF. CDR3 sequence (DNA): TGTGCCAGCAGCCAAGCTAGGGGACAGGGATGGCAGTACTTC.

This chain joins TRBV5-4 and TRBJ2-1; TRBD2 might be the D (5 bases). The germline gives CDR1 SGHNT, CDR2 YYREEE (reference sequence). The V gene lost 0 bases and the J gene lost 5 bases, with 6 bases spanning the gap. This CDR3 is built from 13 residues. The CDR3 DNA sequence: TGTGCCAGCAGCTTGGGACTAAACAATGAGCAGTTCTTC. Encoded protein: CASSLGLNNEQFF.